The clone carrying this TCR beta chain was recorded many times. Next came a second PCR, run for roughly 6 to 11 cycles, which used a sample-barcoded 5' primer along with a J-beta primer mix. TCRdb ran MiXCR on the 5' RACE reads and lists one entry per CDR3 protein. The sample holds around 1.5 million distinct CDR3 sequences; around two fifths are singletons and the top ten take 7.9%. These data come from a study of blood T cells in healthy people across ages. The CDR3 contains 15 residues. Germline CDR1 reads SEHNR; CDR2 reads FQNEAQ (reference sequence). Trimming took 1 base from V and 1 from J; bases not matched to a gene: 3.

V usage is TRBV7-9 and J usage is TRBJ2-7; 8 positions agree with TRBD1. This sequence originates from a woman aged 18-29 years in good health. Source material: blood. The CDR3: CASSLDGTGSYEQYF. CDR3 bases: TGTGCCAGCAGCTTAGACGGGACAGGTTCCTACGAGCAGTACTTC.